This entry features one T cell receptor (beta chain) sequence. The data belong to a study of shared clonotypes between healthy human individuals. Replicate PCRs were loaded with about 300 ng DNA from unsorted PBMC, about 29,000 T cell genomes. Ten immunoSEQ deep assay plates were used to sequence the DNA of unsorted PBMCs. Some clones are missing from TCRdb's copy, which holds only in-frame ones; the method was immunoSEQ multiplex PCR. The sample comprises around 530,000 clones, about 80% of which are singletons, and around 13% rests with the top ten. The origin of this receptor is a woman aged 35 to 49 in good health. Some clones in this sample may be carry-over from other donors' samples. The specimen sequenced was PBMCs.

CDR3 in amino acids: CASSLRASGSSEQFF. The CDR3, as DNA: TGTGCCAGCAGCTTAAGGGCTAGCGGGAGTTCTGAGCAGTTCTTC. The chain combines TRBV7-9 with TRBJ2-1, with TRBD2 matching 10 bases. The V gene's germline CDR1 is SEHNR and CDR2 FQNEAQ (reference sequence). V lost 2 bases, J lost 9 bases, and 7 bases stayed unmatched. CDR3 size: 15 residues.